This paragraph reports one T cell receptor (beta chain). What it binds is not known. These data originate in a study of cytomegalovirus exposure and HLA in healthy donors. Overall study: An earlier analysis identified 110 million or so unique TCR beta sequences in about 170 million T cells. Study findings and constraints: The study found most TCR sequences rare, yet found some public TCRs in many donors. Most TCR beta V segments were productive about 87% or about 30% of the time in an earlier analysis. In a later analysis, more than 15,000 TCR beta sequences were associated with HLA alleles at 0.05 false discovery rate.

The PCR made use of 60 Vbeta and 13 Jbeta primers. Sequencing used immunoSEQ multiplex PCR; TCRdb keeps in-frame clones, though not all of them. Of approximately 84,000 clones listed, about 77% were seen once; the top ten hold just under 2.5%. The V gene end was trimmed by 8 bases and the J gene end by 5 bases; junction bases not matched to a gene: 9. Per the germline V gene, CDR1 is MNHEY and CDR2 is SVGAGI. This CDR3 contains 15 residues. The sample taken for sequencing was PBMCs. This receptor was taken from a male donor in good health and CMV-seropositive. The genes are TRBV6-5 and TRBJ2-5; 12 positions agree with TRBD1. CDR3 coding DNA: TGTGCCAGCGGGGGACAGGGGGCTTCTAGGGAGACCCAGTACTTC. Protein product: CASGGQGASRETQYF.